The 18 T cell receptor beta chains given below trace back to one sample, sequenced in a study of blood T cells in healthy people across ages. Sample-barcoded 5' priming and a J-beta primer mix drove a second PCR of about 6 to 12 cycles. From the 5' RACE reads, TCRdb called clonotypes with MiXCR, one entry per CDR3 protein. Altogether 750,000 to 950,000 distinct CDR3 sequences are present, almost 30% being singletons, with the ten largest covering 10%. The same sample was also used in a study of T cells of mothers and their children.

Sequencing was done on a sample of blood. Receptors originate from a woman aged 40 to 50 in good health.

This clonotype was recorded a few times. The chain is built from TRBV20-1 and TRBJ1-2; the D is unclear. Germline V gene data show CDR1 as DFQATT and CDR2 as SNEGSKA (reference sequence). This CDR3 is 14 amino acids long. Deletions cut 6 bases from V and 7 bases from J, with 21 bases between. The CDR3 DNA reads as TGCAGTGCCCTCGAGGCCTTGGGGTTATTTGGCTACACCTTC. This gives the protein CSALEALGLFGYTF.

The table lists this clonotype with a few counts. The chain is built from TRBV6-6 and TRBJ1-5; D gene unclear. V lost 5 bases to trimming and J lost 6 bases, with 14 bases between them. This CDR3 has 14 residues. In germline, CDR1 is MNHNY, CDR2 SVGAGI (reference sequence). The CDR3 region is CASSPRTETQPQHF. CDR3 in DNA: TGTGCCAGCAGTCCACGGACGGAAACTCAGCCCCAGCATTTT.

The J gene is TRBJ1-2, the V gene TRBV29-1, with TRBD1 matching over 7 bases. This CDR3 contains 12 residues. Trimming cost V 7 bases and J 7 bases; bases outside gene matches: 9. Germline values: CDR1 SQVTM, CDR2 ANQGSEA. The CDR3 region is CSATGTYCGYTF. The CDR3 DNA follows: TGCAGCGCGACAGGGACATACTGTGGCTACACCTTC.

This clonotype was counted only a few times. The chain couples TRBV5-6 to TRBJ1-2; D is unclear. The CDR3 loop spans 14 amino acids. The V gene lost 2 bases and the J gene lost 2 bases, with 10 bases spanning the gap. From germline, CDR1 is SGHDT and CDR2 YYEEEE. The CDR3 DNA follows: TGTGCCAGCAGCTTTTTCAGAAACAACTATGGCTACACCTTC. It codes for CASSFFRNNYGYTF.

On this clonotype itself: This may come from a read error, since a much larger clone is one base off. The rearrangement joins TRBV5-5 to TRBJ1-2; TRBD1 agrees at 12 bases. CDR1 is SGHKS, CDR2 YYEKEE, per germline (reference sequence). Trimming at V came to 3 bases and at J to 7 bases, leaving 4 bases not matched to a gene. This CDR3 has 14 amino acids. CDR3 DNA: TGTGCCAGCAGCTGGGGACAGGGGGCAACTGGCTACACCTTC. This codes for CASSWGQGATGYTF.

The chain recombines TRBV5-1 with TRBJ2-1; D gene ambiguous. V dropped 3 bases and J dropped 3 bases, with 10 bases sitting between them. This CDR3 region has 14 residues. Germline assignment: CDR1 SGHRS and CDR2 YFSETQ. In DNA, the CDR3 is TGCGCCAGCAGCTCCACGGGTGACTACAATGAGCAGTTCTTC. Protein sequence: CASSSTGDYNEQFF.

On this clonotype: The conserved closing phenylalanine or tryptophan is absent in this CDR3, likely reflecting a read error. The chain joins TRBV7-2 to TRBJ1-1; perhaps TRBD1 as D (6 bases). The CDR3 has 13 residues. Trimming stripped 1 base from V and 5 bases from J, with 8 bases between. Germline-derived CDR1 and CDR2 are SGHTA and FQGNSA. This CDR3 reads CASSLGQGTEAFL. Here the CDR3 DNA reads TGTGCCAGCAGCTTAGGCCAGGGGACTGAAGCTTTCTTA.

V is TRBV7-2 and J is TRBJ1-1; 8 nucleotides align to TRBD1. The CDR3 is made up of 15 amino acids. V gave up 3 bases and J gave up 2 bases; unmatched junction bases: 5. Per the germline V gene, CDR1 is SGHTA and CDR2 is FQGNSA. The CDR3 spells CASSFRQGQNTEAFF. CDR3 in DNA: TGTGCCAGCAGCTTTCGACAGGGGCAAAACACTGAAGCTTTCTTT.

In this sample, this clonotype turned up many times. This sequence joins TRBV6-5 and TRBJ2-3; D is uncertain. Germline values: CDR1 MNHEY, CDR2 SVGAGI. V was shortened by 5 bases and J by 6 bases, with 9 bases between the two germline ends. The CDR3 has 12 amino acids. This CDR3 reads CASSRTADTQYF. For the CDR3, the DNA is TGTGCCAGCAGTAGGACCGCGGATACGCAGTATTTT.

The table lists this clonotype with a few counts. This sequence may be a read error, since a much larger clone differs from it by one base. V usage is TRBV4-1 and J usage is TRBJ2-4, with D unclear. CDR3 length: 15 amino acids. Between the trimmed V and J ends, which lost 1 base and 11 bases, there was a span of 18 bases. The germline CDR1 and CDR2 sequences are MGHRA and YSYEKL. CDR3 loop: CASSQVREFRNVQYF. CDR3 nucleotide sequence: TGCGCCAGCAGCCAAGTACGAGAATTCCGGAACGTTCAGTACTTC.

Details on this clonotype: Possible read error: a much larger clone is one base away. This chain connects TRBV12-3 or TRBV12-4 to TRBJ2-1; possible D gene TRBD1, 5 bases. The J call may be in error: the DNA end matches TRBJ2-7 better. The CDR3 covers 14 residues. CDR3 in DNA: TGTGCCAACAGTTTTCGACAGAGTTCTTCCGAGCAGTACTTC. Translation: CANSFRQSSSEQYF.

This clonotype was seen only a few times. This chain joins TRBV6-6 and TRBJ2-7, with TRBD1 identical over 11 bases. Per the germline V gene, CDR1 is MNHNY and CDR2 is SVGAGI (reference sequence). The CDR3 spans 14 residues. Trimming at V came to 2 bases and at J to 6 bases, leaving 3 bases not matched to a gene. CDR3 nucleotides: TGTGCCAGCAGTTACCCTGGGACAGGGGGCGAGCAGTACTTC. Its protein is CASSYPGTGGEQYF.

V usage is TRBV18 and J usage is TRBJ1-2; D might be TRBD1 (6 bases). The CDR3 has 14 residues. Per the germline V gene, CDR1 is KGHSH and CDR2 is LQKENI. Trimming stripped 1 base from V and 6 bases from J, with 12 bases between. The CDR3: CASSPQTGLDGYTF. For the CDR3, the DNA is TGTGCCAGCTCACCACAGACAGGTCTCGATGGCTACACCTTC.

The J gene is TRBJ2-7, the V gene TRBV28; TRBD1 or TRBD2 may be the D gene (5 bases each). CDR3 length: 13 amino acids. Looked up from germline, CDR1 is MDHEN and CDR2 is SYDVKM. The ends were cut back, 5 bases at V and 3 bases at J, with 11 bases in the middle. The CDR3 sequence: CASSMGVSYEQYF. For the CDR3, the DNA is TGTGCCAGCAGTATGGGGGTCAGCTACGAGCAGTACTTC.

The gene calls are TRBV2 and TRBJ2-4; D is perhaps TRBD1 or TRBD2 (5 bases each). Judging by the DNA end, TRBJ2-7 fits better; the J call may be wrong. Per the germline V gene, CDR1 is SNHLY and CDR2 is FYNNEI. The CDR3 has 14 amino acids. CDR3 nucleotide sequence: TGTGCCAGCAGTGATTGGGGGATCTCCTACGAGCAGTACTTC. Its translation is CASSDWGISYEQYF.

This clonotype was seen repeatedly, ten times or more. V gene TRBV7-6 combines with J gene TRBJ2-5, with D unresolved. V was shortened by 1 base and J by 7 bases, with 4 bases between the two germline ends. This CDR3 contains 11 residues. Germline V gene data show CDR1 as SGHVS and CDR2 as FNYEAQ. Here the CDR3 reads CASSLESTQYF. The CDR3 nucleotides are TGTGCCAGCAGCTTAGAATCGACCCAGTACTTC.

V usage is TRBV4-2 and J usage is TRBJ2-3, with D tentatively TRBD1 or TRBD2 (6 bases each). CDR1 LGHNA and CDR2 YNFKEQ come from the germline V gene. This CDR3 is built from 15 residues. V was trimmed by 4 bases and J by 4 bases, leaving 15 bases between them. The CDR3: CASSPGQPSADTQYF. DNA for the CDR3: TGTGCCAGCAGCCCCGGACAGCCTAGCGCAGATACGCAGTATTTT.

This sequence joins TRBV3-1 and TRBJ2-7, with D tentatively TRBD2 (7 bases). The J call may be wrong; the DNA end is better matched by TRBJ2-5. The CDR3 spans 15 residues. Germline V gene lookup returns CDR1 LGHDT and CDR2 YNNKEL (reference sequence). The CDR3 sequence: CASSSGGQRGETQYF. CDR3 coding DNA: TGTGCCAGCAGCAGCGGAGGACAGCGGGGAGAGACCCAGTACTTC.